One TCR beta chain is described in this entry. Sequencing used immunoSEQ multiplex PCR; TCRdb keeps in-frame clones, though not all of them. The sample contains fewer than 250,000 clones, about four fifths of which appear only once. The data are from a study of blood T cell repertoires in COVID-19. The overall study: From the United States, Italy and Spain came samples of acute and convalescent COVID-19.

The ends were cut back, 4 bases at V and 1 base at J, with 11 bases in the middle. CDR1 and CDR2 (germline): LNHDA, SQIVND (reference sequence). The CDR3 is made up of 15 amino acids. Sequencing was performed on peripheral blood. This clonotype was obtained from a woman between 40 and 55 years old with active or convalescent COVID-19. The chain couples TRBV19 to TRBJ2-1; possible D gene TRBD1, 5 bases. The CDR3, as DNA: TGTGCCAGTAGTACCCGACAGCAGTCCTACAATGAGCAGTTCTTC. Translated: CASSTRQQSYNEQFF.